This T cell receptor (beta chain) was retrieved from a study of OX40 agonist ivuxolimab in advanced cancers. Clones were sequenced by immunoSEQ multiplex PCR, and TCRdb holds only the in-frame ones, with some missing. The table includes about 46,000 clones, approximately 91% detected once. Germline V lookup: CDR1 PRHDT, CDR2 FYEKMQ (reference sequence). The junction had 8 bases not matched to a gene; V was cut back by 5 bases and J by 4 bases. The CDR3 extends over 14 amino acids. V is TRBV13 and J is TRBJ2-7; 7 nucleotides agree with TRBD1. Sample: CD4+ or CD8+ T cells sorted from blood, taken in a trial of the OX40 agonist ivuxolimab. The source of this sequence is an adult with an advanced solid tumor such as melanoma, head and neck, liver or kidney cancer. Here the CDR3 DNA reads TGTGCCAGCAGCCCCCGGACAGGAGAATACGAGCAGTACTTC. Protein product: CASSPRTGEYEQYF.